Listed here are 2 T cell receptor beta chains from one sample, sequenced in a study of metastatic and nonmetastatic thyroid tumors. There were no patients who had received any treatment before thyroid surgery. TCRdb ran MiXCR on the PCR reads. This sample yields about 27,000 clones, of which around 13% are seen a single time; 4.5% to 6% belongs to the top ten. Sequencing used blood. Receptors originate from a female donor with papillary thyroid cancer or a benign thyroid nodule (not recorded which). Some clones in this sample may be carry-over from other donors' samples.

This clone was seen ten or more times. V is TRBV7-6 and J is TRBJ2-5; TRBD2 is a possible D gene (5 bases). Trimming removed 4 bases from V and 0 bases from J, with 18 bases in between. The CDR3 consists of 17 residues. The germline V gene has CDR1 SGHVS and CDR2 FNYEAQ. The CDR3 sequence: CASSSRLRTRDQETQYF. Here the CDR3 DNA reads TGTGCCAGCAGCTCCCGACTGAGGACGCGGGACCAAGAGACCCAGTACTTC.

The sample holds a few counts of this clone. The chain uses TRBV6-2 or TRBV6-3 and TRBJ2-3, with D tentatively TRBD1 (6 bases). V gave up 9 bases and J gave up 0 bases, with 16 bases separating them. The CDR3 sequence is 15 residues long. CDR1 and CDR2 from the germline V gene are MNHEY and SVGEGT. The DNA for the CDR3 is TGTGCCAGTAGCCGCGCGGACAGAAGCACAGATACGCAGTATTTT. Protein sequence: CASSRADRSTDTQYF.